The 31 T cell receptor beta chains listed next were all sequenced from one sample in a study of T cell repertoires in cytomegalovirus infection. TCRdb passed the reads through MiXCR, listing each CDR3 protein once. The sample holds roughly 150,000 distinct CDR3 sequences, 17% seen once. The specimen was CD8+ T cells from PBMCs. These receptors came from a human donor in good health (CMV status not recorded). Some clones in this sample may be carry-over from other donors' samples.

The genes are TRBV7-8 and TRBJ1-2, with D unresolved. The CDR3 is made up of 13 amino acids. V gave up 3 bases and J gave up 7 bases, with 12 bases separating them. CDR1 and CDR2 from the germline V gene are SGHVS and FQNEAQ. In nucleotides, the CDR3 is TGTGCCAGCAGCTTCAGCGGGATGGGTGGCTACACCTTC. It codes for CASSFSGMGGYTF.

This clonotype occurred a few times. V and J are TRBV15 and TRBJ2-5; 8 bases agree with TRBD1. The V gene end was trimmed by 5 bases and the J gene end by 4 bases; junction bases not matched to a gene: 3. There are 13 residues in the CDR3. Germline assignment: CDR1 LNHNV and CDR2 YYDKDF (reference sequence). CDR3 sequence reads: CATSVQGGETQYF. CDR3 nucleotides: TGTGCCACCAGCGTACAGGGGGGAGAGACCCAGTACTTC.

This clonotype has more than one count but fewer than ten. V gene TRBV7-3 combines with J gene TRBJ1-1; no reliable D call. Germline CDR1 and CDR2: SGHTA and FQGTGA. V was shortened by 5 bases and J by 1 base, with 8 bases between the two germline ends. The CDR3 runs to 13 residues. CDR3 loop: CASSAKGNTEAFF. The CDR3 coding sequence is TGTGCCAGCAGCGCTAAAGGGAACACTGAAGCTTTCTTT.

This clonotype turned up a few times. CDR3 sequence reads: CASSLLGREETQYF. The CDR3 DNA reads as TGTGCCAGCAGCTTATTGGGTAGAGAGGAGACCCAGTACTTC. The J gene is TRBJ2-5, the V gene TRBV7-2; D remains unclear. CDR3 length: 14 residues. Germline assignment: CDR1 SGHTA and CDR2 FQGNSA. Trimming removed 2 bases at V and 5 bases at J, with 12 bases between.

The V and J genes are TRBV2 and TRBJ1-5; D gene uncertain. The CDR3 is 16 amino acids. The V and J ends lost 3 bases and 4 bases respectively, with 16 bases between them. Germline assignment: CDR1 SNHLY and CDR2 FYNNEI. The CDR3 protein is CASSDNLLQSNQPQHF. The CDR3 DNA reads TGTGCCAGCAGTGATAACCTTTTACAATCGAATCAGCCCCAGCATTTT.

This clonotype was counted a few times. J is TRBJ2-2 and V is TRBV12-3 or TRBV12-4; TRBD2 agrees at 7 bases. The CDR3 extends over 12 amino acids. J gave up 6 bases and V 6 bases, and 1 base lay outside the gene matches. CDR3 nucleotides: TGTGCCAGCAGAGGGAGGGCCGGGGAGCTGTTTTTT. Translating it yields CASRGRAGELFF.

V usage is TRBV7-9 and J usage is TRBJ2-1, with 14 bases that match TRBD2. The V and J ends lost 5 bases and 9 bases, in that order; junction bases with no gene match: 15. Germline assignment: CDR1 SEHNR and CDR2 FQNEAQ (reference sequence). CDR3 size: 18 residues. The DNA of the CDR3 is TGTGCCAGCAGCACACCCGTTCGGGGACTAGCGGGGGTTGTTGAGCAGTTCTTC. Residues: CASSTPVRGLAGVVEQFF. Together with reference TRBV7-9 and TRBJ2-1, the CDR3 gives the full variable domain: DTGVSQNPRHKITKRGQNVTFRCDPISEHNRLYWYRQTLGQGPEFLTYFQNEAQLEKSRLLSDRFSAERPKGSFSTLEIQRTEQGDSAMYLCASSTPVRGLAGVVEQFFGPGTRLTVL.

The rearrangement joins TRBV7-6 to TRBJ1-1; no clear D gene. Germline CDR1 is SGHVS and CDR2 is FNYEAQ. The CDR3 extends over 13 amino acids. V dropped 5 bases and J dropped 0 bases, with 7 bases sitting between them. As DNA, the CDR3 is TGTGCCAGCAGCCCCACATTGAACACTGAAGCTTTCTTT. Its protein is CASSPTLNTEAFF.

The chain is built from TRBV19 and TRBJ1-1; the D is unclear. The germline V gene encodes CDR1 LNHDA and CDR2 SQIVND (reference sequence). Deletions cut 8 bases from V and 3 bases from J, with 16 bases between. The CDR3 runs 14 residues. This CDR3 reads CASVGWADYTEAFF. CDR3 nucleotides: TGTGCCAGTGTTGGATGGGCGGACTACACTGAAGCTTTCTTT.

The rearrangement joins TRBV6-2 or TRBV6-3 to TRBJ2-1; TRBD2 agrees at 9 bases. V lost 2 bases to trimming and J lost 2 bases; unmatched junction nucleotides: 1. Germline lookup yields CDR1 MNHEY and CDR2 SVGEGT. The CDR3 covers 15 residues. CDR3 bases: TGTGCCAGCAGTTACGGGACTAGCACCTACAATGAGCAGTTCTTC. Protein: CASSYGTSTYNEQFF.

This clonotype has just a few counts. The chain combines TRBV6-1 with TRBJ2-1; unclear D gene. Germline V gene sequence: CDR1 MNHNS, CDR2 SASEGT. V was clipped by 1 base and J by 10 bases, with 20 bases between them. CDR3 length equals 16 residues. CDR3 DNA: TGTGCCAGCAGTGAAGACCCAGGTACCCATTCTAACGAGCAGTTCTTC. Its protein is CASSEDPGTHSNEQFF.

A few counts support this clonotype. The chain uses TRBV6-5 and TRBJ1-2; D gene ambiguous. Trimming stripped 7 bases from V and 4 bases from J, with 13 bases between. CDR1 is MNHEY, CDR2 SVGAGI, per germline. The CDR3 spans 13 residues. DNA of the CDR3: TGTGCCAGCACCGTAAGGGCTGGCTATGGCTACACCTTC. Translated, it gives CASTVRAGYGYTF.

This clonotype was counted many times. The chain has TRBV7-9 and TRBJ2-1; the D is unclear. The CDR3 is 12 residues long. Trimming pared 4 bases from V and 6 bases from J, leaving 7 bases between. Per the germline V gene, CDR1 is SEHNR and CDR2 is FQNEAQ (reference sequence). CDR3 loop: CASSSDPNEQFF. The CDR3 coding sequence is TGTGCCAGCAGCTCCGACCCCAATGAGCAGTTCTTC. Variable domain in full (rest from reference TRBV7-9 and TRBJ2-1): DTGVSQNPRHKITKRGQNVTFRCDPISEHNRLYWYRQTLGQGPEFLTYFQNEAQLEKSRLLSDRFSAERPKGSFSTLEIQRTEQGDSAMYLCASSSDPNEQFFGPGTRLTVL.

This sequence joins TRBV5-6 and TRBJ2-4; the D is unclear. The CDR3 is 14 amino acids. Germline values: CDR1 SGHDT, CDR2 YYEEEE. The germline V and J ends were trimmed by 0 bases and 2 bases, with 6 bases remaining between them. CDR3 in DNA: TGTGCCAGCAGCTTGGACAGCTCCAAAAACATTCAGTACTTC. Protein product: CASSLDSSKNIQYF.

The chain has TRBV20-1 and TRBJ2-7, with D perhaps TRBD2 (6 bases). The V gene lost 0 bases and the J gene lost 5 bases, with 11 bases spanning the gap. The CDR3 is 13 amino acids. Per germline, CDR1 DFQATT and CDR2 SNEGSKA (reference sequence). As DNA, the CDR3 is TGCAGTGCTAGAGAGCGGGGAGTCAACGAGCAGTACTTC. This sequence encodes CSARERGVNEQYF.

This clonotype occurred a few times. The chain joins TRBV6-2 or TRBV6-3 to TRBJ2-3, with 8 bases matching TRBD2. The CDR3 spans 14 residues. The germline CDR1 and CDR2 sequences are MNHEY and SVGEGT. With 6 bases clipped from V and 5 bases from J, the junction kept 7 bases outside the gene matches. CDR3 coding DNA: TGTGCCAGCAGGAACGAGCGGGGGATAGATACGCAGTATTTT. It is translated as CASRNERGIDTQYF.

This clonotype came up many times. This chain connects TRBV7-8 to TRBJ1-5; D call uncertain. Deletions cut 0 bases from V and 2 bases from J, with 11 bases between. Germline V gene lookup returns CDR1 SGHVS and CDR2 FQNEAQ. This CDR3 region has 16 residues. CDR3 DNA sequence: TGTGCCAGCAGCTTAGCGCCTGGGAGGGGCAATCAGCCCCAGCATTTT. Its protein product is CASSLAPGRGNQPQHF. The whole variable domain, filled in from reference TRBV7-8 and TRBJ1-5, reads GAGVSQSPRYKVAKRGQDVALRCDPISGHVSLFWYQQALGQGPEFLTYFQNEAQLDKSGLPSDRFFAERPEGSVSTLKIQRTQQEDSAVYLCASSLAPGRGNQPQHFGDGTRLSIL.

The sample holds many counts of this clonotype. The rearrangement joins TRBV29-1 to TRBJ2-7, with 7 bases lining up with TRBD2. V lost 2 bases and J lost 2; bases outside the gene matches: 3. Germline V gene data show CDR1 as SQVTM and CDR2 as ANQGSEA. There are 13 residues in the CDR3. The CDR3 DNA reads TGCAGCGTTGAACTAGCGGCCGCCTACGAGCAGTACTTC. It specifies CSVELAAAYEQYF.

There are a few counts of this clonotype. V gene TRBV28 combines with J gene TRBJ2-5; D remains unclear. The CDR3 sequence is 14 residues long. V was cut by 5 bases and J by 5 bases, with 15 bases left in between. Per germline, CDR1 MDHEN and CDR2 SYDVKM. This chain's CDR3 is CASSTRRSRETQYF. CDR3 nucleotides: TGTGCCAGCAGTACTCGACGGTCGCGGGAGACCCAGTACTTC.

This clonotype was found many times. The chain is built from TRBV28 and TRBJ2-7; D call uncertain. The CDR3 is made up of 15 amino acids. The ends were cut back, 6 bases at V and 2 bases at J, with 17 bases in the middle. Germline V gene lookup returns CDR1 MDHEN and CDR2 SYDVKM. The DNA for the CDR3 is TGTGCCAGCAGCCCCTTCGTGGCCTCTACCTACGAGCAGTACTTC. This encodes CASSPFVASTYEQYF.

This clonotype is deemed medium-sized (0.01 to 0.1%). CDR3 bases: TGTGCCAGCAGCTCCCTGACTAGCGGGGGAACCTACAATGAGCAGTTCTTC. This sequence encodes CASSSLTSGGTYNEQFF. V usage is TRBV7-2 and J usage is TRBJ2-1, with 12 bases lining up with TRBD2. V shed 4 bases and J 2 bases; nucleotides not matched to a gene: 6. Germline V CDR1 and CDR2: SGHTA, FQGNSA. The CDR3 is made up of 17 amino acids. Full variable domain (outside the CDR3, taken from reference TRBV7-2 and TRBJ2-1): GAGVSQSPSNKVTEKGKDVELRCDPISGHTALYWYRQSLGQGLEFLIYFQGNSAPDKSGLPSDRFSAERTGGSVSTLTIQRTQQEDSAVYLCASSSLTSGGTYNEQFFGPGTRLTVL.

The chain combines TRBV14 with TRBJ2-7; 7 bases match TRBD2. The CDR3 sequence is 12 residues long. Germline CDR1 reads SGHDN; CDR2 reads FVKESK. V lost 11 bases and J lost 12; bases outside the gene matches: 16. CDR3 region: CASRGEGPFWYF. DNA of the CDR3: TGTGCCTCCCGGGGGGAGGGCCCGTTTTGGTACTTC.

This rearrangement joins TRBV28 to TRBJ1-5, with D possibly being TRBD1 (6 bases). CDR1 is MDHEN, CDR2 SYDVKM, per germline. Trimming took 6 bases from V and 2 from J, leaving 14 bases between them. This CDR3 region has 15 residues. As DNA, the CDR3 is TGTGCCAGCAGACCCGGACAGCTTCGCAATCAGCCCCAGCATTTT. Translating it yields CASRPGQLRNQPQHF.

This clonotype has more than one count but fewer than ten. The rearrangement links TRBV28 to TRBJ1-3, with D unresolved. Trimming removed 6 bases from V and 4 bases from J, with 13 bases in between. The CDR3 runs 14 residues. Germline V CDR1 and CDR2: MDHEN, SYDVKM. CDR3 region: CASSPPEPGNTIYF. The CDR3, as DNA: TGTGCCAGCAGCCCTCCGGAACCCGGAAACACCATATATTTT.

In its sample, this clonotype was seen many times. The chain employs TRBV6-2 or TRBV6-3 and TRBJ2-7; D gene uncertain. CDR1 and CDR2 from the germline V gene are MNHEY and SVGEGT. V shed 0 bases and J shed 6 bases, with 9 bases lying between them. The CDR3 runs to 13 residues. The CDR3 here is CASSYSGTSEQYF. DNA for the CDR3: TGTGCCAGCAGTTACTCAGGCACCTCCGAGCAGTACTTC.

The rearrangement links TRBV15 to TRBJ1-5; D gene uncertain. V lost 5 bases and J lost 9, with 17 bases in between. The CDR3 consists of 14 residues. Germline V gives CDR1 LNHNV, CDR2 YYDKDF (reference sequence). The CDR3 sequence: CATSPRTVGGPQHF. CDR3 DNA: TGTGCCACCAGCCCCCGGACGGTCGGAGGGCCCCAGCATTTT.

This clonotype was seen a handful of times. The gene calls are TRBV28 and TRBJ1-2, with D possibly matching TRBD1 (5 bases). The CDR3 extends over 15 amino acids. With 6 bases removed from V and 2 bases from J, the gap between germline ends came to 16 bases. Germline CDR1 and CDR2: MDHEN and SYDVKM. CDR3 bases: TGTGCCAGCAGCCTTACCGCAAAGGGGAACTATGGCTACACCTTC. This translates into CASSLTAKGNYGYTF.

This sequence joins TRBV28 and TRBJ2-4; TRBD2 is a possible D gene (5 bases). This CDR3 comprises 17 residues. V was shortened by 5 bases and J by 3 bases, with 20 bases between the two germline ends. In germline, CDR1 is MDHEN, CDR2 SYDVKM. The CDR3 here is CASSKNRDLWGKNIQYF. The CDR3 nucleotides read TGTGCCAGCAGTAAGAATCGGGATTTGTGGGGCAAAAACATTCAGTACTTC.

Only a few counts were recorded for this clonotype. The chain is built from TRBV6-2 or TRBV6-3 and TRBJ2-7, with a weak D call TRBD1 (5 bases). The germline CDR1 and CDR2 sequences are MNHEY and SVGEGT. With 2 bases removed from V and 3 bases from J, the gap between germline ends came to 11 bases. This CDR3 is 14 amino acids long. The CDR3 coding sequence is TGTGCCAGCAGTTACAGGGGTCGGGTCTACGAGCAGTACTTC. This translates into CASSYRGRVYEQYF.

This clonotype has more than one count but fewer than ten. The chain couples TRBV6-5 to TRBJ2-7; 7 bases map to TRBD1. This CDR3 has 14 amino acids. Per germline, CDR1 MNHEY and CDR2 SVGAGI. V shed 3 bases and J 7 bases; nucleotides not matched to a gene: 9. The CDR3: CASSYGQVDLEQYF. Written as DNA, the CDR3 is TGTGCCAGCAGTTATGGACAGGTAGACTTGGAGCAGTACTTC.

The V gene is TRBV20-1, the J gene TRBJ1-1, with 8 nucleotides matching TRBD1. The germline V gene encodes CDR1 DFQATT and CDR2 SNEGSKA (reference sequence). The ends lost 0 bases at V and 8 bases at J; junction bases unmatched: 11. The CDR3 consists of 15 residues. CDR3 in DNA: TGCAGTGCTAGAGAATCCATGGACAGGGTTAAGGAAGCTTTCTTT. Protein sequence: CSARESMDRVKEAFF.